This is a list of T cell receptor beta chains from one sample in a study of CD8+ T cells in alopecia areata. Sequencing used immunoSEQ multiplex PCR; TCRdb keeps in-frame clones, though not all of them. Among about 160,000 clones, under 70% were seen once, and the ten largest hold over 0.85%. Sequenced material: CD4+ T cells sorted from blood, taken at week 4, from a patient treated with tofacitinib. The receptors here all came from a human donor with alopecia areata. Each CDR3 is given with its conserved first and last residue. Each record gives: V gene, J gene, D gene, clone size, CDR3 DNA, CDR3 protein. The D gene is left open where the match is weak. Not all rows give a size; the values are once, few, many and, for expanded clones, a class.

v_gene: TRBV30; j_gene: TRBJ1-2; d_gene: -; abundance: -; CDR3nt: TGTGCCTGGAGTGTAACCCCAGGGTACGGCTACACCTTC; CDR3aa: CAWSVTPGYGYTF
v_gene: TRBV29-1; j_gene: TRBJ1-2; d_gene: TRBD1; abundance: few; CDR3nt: TGCAGCGCCCACCGGACAGGATCTGGCTACACCTTC; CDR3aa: CSAHRTGSGYTF
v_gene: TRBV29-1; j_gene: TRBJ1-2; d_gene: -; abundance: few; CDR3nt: TGCAGCGTTCGCAGGTTCGAGGCTAACTATGGCTACACCTTC; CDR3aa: CSVRRFEANYGYTF
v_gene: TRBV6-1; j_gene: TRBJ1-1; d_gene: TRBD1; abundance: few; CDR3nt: TGTGCCAGCAGTGCTCCCCCGGGACAGGGTTATAACACTGAAGCTTTCTTT; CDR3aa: CASSAPPGQGYNTEAFF
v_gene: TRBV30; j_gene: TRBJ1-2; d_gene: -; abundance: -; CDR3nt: TGTGCCTGGAGTGTACTTGGAGGAGGCGGCTACACCTTC; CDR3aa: CAWSVLGGGGYTF
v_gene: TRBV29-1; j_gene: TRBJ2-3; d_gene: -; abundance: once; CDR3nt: TGCAGCGCCCAGGCGACGGGCACAGATACGCAGTATTTT; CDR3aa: CSAQATGTDTQYF
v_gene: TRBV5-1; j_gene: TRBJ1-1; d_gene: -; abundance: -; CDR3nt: TGCGCCAGCAGCTTCGACCTAATGAACACTGAAGCTTTCTTT; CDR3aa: CASSFDLMNTEAFF
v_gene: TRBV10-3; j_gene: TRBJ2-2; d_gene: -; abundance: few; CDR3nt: TGTGCCATCCAAACTTGGAGGGGGAACACCGGGGAGCTGTTTTTT; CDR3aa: CAIQTWRGNTGELFF
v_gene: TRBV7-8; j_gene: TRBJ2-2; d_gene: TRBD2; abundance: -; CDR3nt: TGTGCCAGCAGCCGTAGCGGGGATGTCGGGGAGCTGTTTTTT; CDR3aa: CASSRSGDVGELFF
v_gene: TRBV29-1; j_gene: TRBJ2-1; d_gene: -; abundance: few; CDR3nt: TGCAGCTTTACCCCAGGGAGGTCGTACAATGAGCAGTTCTTC; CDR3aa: CSFTPGRSYNEQFF
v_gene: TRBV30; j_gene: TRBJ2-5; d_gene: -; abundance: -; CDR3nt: TGTGCCTGGAAGCAGGAGATAAAAGAGACCCAGTACTTC; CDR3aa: CAWKQEIKETQYF